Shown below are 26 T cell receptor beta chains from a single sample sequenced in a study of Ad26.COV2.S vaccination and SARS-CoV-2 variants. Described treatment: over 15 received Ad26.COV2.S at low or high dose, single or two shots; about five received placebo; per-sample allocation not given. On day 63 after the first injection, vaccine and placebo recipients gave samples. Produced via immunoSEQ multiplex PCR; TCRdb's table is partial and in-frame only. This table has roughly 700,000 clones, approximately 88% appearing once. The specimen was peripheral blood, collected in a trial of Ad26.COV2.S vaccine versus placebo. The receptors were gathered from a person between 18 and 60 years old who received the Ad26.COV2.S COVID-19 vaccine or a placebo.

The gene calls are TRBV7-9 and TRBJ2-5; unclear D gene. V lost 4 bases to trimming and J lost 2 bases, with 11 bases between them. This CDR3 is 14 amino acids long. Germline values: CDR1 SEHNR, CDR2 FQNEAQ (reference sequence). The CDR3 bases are TGTGCCAGCAGCTCCTTCGTAAGACAAGAGACCCAGTACTTC. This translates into CASSSFVRQETQYF.

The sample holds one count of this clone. The CDR3, as DNA: TGTGCCAGCAGTCCAGGGCTCCGCTACGAGCAGTACTTC. Translation: CASSPGLRYEQYF. The rearrangement joins TRBV27 to TRBJ2-7, with D maybe TRBD1 (5 bases). The ends were cut back, 5 bases at V and 3 bases at J, with 11 bases in the middle. Germline values: CDR1 MNHEY, CDR2 SMNVEV (reference sequence). This CDR3 is built from 13 residues.

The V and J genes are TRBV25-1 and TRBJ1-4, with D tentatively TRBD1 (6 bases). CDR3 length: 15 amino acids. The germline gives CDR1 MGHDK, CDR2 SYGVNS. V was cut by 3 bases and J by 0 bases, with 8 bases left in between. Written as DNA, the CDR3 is TGTGCCAGCAGTGAGGGGGCGTCAACTAATGAAAAACTGTTTTTT. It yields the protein CASSEGASTNEKLFF. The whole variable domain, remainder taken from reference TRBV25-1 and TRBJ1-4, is EADIYQTPRYLVIGTGKKITLECSQTMGHDKMYWYQQDPGMELHLIHYSYGVNSTEKGDLSSESTVSRIRTEHFPLTLESARPSHTSQYLCASSEGASTNEKLFFGSGTQLSVL.

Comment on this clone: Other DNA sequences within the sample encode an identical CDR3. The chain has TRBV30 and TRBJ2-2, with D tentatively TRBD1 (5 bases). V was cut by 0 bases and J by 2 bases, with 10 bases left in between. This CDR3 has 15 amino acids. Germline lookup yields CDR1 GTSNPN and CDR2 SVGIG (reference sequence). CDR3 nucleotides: TGTGCCTGGAGTGTGGGGCAGGGAAACACCGGGGAGCTGTTTTTT. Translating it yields CAWSVGQGNTGELFF.

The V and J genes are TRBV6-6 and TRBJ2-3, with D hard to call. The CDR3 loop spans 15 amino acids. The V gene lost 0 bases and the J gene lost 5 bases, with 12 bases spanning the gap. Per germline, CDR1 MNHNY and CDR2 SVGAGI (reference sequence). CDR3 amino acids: CASSYSHGQVDTQYF. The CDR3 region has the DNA TGTGCCAGCAGTTACTCCCACGGGCAGGTAGATACGCAGTATTTT.

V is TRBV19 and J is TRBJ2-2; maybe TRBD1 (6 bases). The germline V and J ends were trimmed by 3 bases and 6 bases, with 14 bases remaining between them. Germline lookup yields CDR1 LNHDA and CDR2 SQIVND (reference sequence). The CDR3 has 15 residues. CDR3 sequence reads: CASSIFQGRAGELFF. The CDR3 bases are TGTGCCAGTAGTATTTTTCAGGGGCGCGCCGGGGAGCTGTTTTTT.

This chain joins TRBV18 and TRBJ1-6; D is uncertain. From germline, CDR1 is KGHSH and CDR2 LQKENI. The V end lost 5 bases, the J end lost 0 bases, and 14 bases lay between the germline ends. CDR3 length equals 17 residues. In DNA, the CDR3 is TGTGCCAGCTCAATGTCACCCTTGGGCTCCTATAATTCACCCCTCCACTTT. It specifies CASSMSPLGSYNSPLHF.

DNA of the CDR3: TGTGCCAGTAGTATCAGGCTAGCGGGAGAAACCGGGGAGCTGTTTTTT. Amino acid sequence: CASSIRLAGETGELFF. The rearrangement uses TRBV19 and TRBJ2-2; 10 nucleotides agree with TRBD2. CDR1 is LNHDA and CDR2 is SQIVND in the germline V gene (reference sequence). Trimming took 3 bases from V and 5 from J; bases not matched to a gene: 6. This CDR3 comprises 16 residues.

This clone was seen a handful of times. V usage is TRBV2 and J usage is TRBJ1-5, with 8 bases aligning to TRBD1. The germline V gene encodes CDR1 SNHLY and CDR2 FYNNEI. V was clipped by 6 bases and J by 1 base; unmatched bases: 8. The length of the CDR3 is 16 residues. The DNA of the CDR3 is TGTGCCAGCAGCGTTCGGACAGGGTCGAGCAATCAGCCCCAGCATTTT. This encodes CASSVRTGSSNQPQHF.

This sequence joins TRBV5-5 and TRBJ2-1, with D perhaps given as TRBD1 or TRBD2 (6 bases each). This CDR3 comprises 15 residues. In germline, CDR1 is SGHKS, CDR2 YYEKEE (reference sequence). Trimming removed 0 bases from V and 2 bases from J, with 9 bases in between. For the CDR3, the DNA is TGTGCCAGCAGCTTGGGAGGGGGGCCCTACAATGAGCAGTTCTTC. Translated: CASSLGGGPYNEQFF.

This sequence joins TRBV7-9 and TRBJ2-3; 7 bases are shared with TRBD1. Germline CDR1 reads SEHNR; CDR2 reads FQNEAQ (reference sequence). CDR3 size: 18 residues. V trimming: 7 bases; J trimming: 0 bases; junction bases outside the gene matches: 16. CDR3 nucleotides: TGTGCCAGCAACTCCTTATCCCCCCGGGACAGTAGCACAGATACGCAGTATTTT. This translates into CASNSLSPRDSSTDTQYF.

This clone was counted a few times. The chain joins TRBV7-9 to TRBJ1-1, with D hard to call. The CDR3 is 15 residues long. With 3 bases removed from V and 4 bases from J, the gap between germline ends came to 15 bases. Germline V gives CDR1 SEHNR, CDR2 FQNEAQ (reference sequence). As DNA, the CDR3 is TGTGCCAGCAGCTTGGACGGTGGGTATGGCACTGAAGCTTTCTTT. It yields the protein CASSLDGGYGTEAFF.

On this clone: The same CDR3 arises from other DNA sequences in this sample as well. CDR3 sequence (DNA): TGTGCCAGCAGGGGTACCGGGCAAGAGACCCAGTACTTC. Its protein product is CASRGTGQETQYF. The chain couples TRBV6-5 to TRBJ2-5; D gene uncertain. V dropped 6 bases and J dropped 2 bases, with 10 bases sitting between them. Germline CDR1 MNHEY, CDR2 SVGAGI. The CDR3 totals 13 residues.

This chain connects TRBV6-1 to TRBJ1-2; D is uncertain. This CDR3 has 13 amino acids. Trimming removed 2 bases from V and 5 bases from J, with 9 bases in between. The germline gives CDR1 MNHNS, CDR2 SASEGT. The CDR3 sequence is CASSENMGYGYTF. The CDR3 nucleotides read TGTGCCAGCAGTGAAAATATGGGGTATGGCTACACCTTC.

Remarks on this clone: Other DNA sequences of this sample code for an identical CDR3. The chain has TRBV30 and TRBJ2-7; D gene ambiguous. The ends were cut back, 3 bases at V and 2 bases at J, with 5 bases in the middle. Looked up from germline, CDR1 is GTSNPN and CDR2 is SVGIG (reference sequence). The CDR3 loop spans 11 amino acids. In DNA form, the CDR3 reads TGTGCCTGGAGCAGTCCCTACGAGCAGTACTTC. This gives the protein CAWSSPYEQYF.

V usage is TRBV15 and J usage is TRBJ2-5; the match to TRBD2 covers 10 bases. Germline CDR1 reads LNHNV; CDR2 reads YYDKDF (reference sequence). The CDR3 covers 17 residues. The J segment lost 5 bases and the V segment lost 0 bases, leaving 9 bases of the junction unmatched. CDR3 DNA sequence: TGTGCCACCAGCAGAGATCGAACTAGCGGGAATTTGGAGACCCAGTACTTC. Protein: CATSRDRTSGNLETQYF.

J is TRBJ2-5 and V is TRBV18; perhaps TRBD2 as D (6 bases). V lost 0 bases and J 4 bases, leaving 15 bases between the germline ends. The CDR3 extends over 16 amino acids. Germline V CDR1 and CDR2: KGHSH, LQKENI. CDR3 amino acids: CASSPPVTGAGETQYF. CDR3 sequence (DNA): TGTGCCAGCTCACCACCGGTAACGGGAGCGGGAGAGACCCAGTACTTC.

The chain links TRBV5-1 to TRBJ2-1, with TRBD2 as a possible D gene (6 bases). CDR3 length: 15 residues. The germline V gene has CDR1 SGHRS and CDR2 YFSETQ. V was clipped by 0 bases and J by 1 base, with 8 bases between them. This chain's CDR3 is CASSLVAESYNEQFF. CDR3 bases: TGCGCCAGCAGCTTGGTAGCGGAATCCTACAATGAGCAGTTCTTC.

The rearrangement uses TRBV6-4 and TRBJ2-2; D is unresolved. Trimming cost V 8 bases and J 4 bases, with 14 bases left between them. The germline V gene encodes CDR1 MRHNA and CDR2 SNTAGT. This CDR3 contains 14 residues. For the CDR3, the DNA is TGTGCCAGCGCCAGTAGCAGGAGCACCGGGGAGCTGTTTTTT. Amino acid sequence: CASASSRSTGELFF.

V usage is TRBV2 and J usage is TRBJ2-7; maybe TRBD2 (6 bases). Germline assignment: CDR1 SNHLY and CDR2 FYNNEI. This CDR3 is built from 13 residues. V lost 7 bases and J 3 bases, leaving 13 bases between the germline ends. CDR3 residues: CASKGGVDYEQYF. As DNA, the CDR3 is TGTGCCAGCAAGGGCGGGGTTGACTACGAGCAGTACTTC.

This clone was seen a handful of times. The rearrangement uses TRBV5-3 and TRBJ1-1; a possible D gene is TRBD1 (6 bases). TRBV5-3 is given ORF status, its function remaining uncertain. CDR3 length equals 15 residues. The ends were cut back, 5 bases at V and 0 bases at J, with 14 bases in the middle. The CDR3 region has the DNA TGTGCCAGAAGTCCAGGCGGGGGCGTGAACACTGAAGCTTTCTTT. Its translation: CARSPGGGVNTEAFF.

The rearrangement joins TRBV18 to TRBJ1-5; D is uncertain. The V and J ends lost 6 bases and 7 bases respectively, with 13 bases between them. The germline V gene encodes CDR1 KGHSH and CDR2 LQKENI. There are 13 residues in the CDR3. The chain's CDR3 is CASSPTAGQPQHF. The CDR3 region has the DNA TGTGCCAGCTCGCCCACAGCGGGCCAGCCCCAGCATTTT.

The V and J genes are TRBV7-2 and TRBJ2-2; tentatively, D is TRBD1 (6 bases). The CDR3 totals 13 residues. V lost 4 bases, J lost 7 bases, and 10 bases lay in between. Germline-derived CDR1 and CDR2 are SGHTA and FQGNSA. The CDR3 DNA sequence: TGTGCCAGCAGCTCCCAGGGGCACGGGGAGCTGTTTTTT. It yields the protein CASSSQGHGELFF.

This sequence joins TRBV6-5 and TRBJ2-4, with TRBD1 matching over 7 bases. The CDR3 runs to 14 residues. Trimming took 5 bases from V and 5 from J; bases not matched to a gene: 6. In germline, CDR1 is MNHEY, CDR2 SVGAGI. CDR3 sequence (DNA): TGTGCCAGCAGTACACAGGGGTTCCAAAACATTCAGTACTTC. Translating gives CASSTQGFQNIQYF.

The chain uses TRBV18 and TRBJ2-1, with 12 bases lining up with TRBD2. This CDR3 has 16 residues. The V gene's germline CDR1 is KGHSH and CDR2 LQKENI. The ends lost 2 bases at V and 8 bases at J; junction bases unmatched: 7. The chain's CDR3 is CASSPTLAGGHDEQFF. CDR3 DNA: TGTGCCAGCTCACCAACGCTAGCGGGAGGGCACGATGAGCAGTTCTTC.

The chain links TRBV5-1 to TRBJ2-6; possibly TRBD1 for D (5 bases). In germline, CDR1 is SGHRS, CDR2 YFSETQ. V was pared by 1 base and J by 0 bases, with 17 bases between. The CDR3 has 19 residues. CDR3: CASSLWAEAGSSGANVLTF. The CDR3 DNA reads TGCGCCAGCAGCTTGTGGGCTGAGGCAGGGTCCTCTGGGGCCAACGTCCTGACTTTC.